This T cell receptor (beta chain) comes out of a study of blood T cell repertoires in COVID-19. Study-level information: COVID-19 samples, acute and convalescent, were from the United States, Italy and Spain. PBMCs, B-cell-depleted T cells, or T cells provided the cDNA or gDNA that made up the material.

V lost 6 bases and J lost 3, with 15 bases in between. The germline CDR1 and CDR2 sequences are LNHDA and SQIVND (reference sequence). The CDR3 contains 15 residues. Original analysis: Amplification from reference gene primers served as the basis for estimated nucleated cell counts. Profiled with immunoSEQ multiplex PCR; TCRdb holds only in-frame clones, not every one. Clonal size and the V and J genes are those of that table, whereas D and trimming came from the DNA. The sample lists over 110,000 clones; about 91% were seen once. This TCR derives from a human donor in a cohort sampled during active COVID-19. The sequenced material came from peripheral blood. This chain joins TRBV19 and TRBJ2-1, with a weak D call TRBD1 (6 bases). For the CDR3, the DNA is TGTGCCAGTAGACCCACAGGGAGCCTCTACAATGAGCAGTTCTTC. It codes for CASRPTGSLYNEQFF.